This T cell receptor beta chain appears in the sequencing data of a study of cytomegalovirus exposure and HLA in healthy donors. Study-level results: The only immune exposure information that was available was CMV serostatus. Through in vitro validation, three CMV-associated chains were shown to be specific for CMV antigens.

The V and J ends lost 3 bases and 4 bases respectively, with 10 bases between them. This CDR3 comprises 13 residues. Germline V gene data show CDR1 as SGHAT and CDR2 as FQNNGV. The primer mix had 60 Vbeta and 13 Jbeta primers. Clones were read by immunoSEQ multiplex PCR, and TCRdb kept only the in-frame ones, dropping some. The sample lists over 150,000 clones; 60% to 80% were seen once. A remark on this clone: Its antigen is not identified.

The rearrangement links TRBV11-2 to TRBJ2-7; D remains ambiguous. The clonotype was recovered from a woman aged 25 to 39 in good health and CMV-seropositive. Input material: PBMCs. The CDR3 nucleotides are TGTGCCAGCAGCTTCGGTCCGATATACGAGCAGTACTTC. It translates to CASSFGPIYEQYF.